Listed here is a single T cell receptor (beta chain). Method: immunoSEQ multiplex PCR; TCRdb's copy keeps in-frame clones and lacks some. The sample lists more than 45,000 clones; 86% were seen once. Trimming took off 0 bases at V and 10 bases at J, with 19 bases between the two ends. The CDR3 runs to 16 residues. Per germline, CDR1 SGHRS and CDR2 YFSETQ. This sample is drawn from a study of OX40 agonist ivuxolimab in advanced cancers. The genes are TRBV5-1 and TRBJ2-2; D not resolved. This sample comprised CD4+ or CD8+ T cells sorted from blood, obtained in a trial of the OX40 agonist ivuxolimab. The sequence came from an adult with an advanced solid tumor such as melanoma, head and neck, liver or kidney cancer. The CDR3, as DNA: TGCGCCAGCAGCTTGGCCTCTGGACCGGGTCAAGAGGAGCTGTTTTTT. Its protein is CASSLASGPGQEELFF.